The present T cell receptor (beta chain) was sequenced within a study of early T cells in non-severe SARS-CoV-2 infection. Study-wide background: The authors sequenced bulk RNA from unsorted whole blood, leaving chains unpaired.

Study-wide findings and caveats: VDJdb-based matching was biased toward anti-spike CD8 responses and missed private and CD4 specificities.

With regard to this clonotype: Its antigen is unidentified.

The V end lost 3 bases, the J end lost 3 bases, and 3 bases lay between the germline ends. Germline loops: CDR1 SEHNR, CDR2 FQNEAQ (reference sequence). The CDR3 is made up of 13 amino acids. Molecules of cDNA were individually given unique molecular identifiers that were attached to them. TCRdb passed the 5' RACE reads through MiXCR, listing each CDR3 protein once. The sample holds 95,000 to 120,000 distinct CDR3 sequences, roughly 12% seen once. The chain uses TRBV7-9 and TRBJ2-6; D unresolved. The sample consisted of whole blood. The receptor was isolated from an adult who was a healthcare worker with PCR-confirmed SARS-CoV-2 infection or an uninfected control (not recorded which). CDR3 region: CASSLYGANVLTF. The CDR3 DNA reads TGTGCCAGCAGCTTGTATGGGGCCAACGTCCTGACTTTC.